This T cell receptor beta chain was sequenced in a study of cytomegalovirus exposure and HLA in healthy donors. Study results and caveats: Prior analysis indicated that the majority of TCR beta V segments exhibited productivity approximately 87% or approximately 30% of the time.

Among the donors, all were healthy bone marrow donors. CDR3 size: 15 residues. Per germline, CDR1 MDHEN and CDR2 SYDVKM. V lost 2 bases, J lost 4 bases, and 14 bases lay in between. Both 60 Vbeta primers and 13 Jbeta primers went into the PCR. Sequenced by immunoSEQ multiplex PCR; TCRdb stores in-frame clones only, minus some. The sample holds under 150,000 clones; about 73% are singletons and the top ten take about 3%. A remark on this clone: Its target is unknown.

This chain links TRBV28 with TRBJ1-2; D may be TRBD1 (6 bases). The specimen sequenced was PBMCs. This sequence originates from a man aged 35-49 years in good health and CMV-seropositive. The CDR3: CASSLELTGSYGYTF. The DNA for the CDR3 is TGTGCCAGCAGTTTAGAATTGACAGGTTCCTATGGCTACACCTTC.